One sample yielded the 28 T cell receptor beta chains listed below, sequenced in a study of shared clonotypes between healthy human individuals. CD45RO-negative, CCR7-selected cells formed the naive CD8 fraction, which excluded terminally differentiated effector memory CD45RA+ cells. Using immunoSEQ multiplex PCR, the repertoire was profiled, and TCRdb retains in-frame clones only, with some absent. The sample consists of roughly 2 million clones, roughly 94% of them appearing once. Sequences were obtained from naive CD8+ T cells sorted from blood. The receptors here all came from a man between 18 and 35 years old in good health.

A single count supports this clone. The chain carries TRBV14 and TRBJ2-5; D possibly corresponds to TRBD1 (6 bases). The CDR3 is 17 amino acids. In germline, CDR1 is SGHDN, CDR2 FVKESK. V lost 2 bases and J lost 2, with 18 bases in between. CDR3 DNA sequence: TGTGCCAGCAGCCAATGGGAAGGATCGGACAGTCAAGAGACCCAGTACTTC. This gives the protein CASSQWEGSDSQETQYF.

This sequence joins TRBV28 and TRBJ2-1, with D perhaps assigned TRBD1 or TRBD2 (5 bases each). The CDR3 totals 13 residues. V was pared by 7 bases and J by 6 bases, with 13 bases between. The V gene's germline CDR1 is MDHEN and CDR2 SYDVKM. CDR3 bases: TGTGCCAGCACCTCGGGACGGACCAATGAGCAGTTCTTC. Translation: CASTSGRTNEQFF.

The chain has TRBV19 and TRBJ1-5; TRBD1 might be the D (6 bases). Germline lookup yields CDR1 LNHDA and CDR2 SQIVND (reference sequence). This CDR3 region has 14 residues. The V and J ends lost 5 bases and 2 bases respectively, with 10 bases between them. The CDR3 sequence: CASSLSGGNQPQHF. CDR3 nucleotides: TGTGCCAGTAGTCTGTCAGGGGGCAATCAGCCCCAGCATTTT.

This sequence joins TRBV4-1 and TRBJ1-1, with D possibly matching TRBD1 (6 bases). The CDR3 sequence is 15 residues long. Per the germline V gene, CDR1 is MGHRA and CDR2 is YSYEKL. The ends were cut back, 2 bases at V and 5 bases at J, with 15 bases in the middle. CDR3 region: CASSQPGASGTEAFF. DNA of the CDR3: TGCGCCAGCAGCCAACCAGGGGCCTCAGGAACTGAAGCTTTCTTT.

The genes are TRBV9 and TRBJ2-1; 10 nucleotides match TRBD2. This CDR3 region has 15 residues. CDR1 and CDR2 from the germline V gene are SGDLS and YYNGEE. The J segment lost 9 bases and the V segment lost 0 bases, leaving 6 bases of the junction unmatched. The CDR3 loop reads CASSVVSSGSSEQFF. The CDR3 DNA is TGTGCCAGCAGCGTAGTTTCTAGCGGGAGCTCTGAGCAGTTCTTC.

V is TRBV6-5 and J is TRBJ2-2, with D perhaps TRBD1 (6 bases). Trimming removed 6 bases at V and 4 bases at J, with 15 bases between. The CDR3 loop spans 15 amino acids. The germline V gene encodes CDR1 MNHEY and CDR2 SVGAGI. The DNA for the CDR3 is TGTGCCAGCAGCTCGCCGACAGGCACCACCGGGGAGCTGTTTTTT. Its translation: CASSSPTGTTGELFF.

The chain joins TRBV7-8 to TRBJ1-5; D might be TRBD1 (6 bases). CDR1 is SGHVS and CDR2 is FQNEAQ in the germline V gene. With 2 bases removed from V and 5 bases from J, the gap between germline ends came to 28 bases. The length of the CDR3 is 20 residues. The CDR3 region is CASSLSVHRVDEIKDQPQHF. The CDR3 DNA sequence: TGTGCCAGCAGCTTATCAGTTCACAGGGTGGACGAAATAAAAGATCAGCCCCAGCATTTT. The variable domain in full, with the rest retrieved from reference TRBV7-8 and TRBJ1-5, is GAGVSQSPRYKVAKRGQDVALRCDPISGHVSLFWYQQALGQGPEFLTYFQNEAQLDKSGLPSDRFFAERPEGSVSTLKIQRTQQEDSAVYLCASSLSVHRVDEIKDQPQHFGDGTRLSIL.

Notes on this clone: Other DNA variants within this sample encode the same CDR3. The chain combines TRBV11-2 with TRBJ1-1; D is ambiguous. The CDR3 totals 11 residues. Per germline, CDR1 SGHAT and CDR2 FQNNGV. Deletions cut 1 base from V and 6 bases from J, with 3 bases between. CDR3 sequence reads: CASSLGPEAFF. The CDR3, as DNA: TGTGCCAGCAGCTTAGGGCCTGAAGCTTTCTTT.

V is TRBV10-3 and J is TRBJ2-3; D unclear. Trimming left V 4 bases short and J 6 bases short, with 20 bases between. CDR1 is ENHRY and CDR2 is SYGVKD in the germline V gene. This CDR3 is 16 amino acids long. CDR3 region: CAISVVTSLLADTQYF. The CDR3 coding sequence is TGTGCCATCAGTGTAGTAACCAGTTTATTGGCCGATACGCAGTATTTT.

This clone was recorded a few times. CDR3 DNA sequence: TGCAGCGTTGTGGCGGATAGCAATCAGCCCCAGCATTTT. Its protein is CSVVADSNQPQHF. The J gene is TRBJ1-5, the V gene TRBV29-1; D gene ambiguous. The CDR3 sequence is 13 residues long. The V and J ends lost 4 bases and 0 bases respectively, with 7 bases between them. The germline CDR1 and CDR2 sequences are SQVTM and ANQGSEA. Based on the CDR3 plus reference TRBV29-1 and TRBJ1-5, the full variable domain is SAVISQKPSRDICQRGTSLTIQCQVDSQVTMMFWYRQQPGQSLTLIATANQGSEATYESGFVIDKFPISRPNLTFSTLTVSNMSPEDSSIYLCSVVADSNQPQHFGDGTRLSIL.

V and J are TRBV5-4 and TRBJ2-7, with D possibly matching TRBD1 (6 bases). Trimming shortened V by 3 bases and J by 2 bases, and 12 bases separated the two germline ends. The CDR3 is made up of 14 amino acids. The V gene's germline CDR1 is SGHNT and CDR2 YYREEE (reference sequence). The CDR3 DNA follows: TGTGCCAGCAGCTCCGACGGACAGCCCTACGAGCAGTACTTC. Protein: CASSSDGQPYEQYF.

The chain uses TRBV6-1 and TRBJ1-4; D gene uncertain. The CDR3 loop spans 13 amino acids. The V end was cut by 6 bases, the J end by 5 bases, with 10 bases between. Per the germline V gene, CDR1 is MNHNS and CDR2 is SASEGT. This chain's CDR3 is CASSGRINEKLFF. The CDR3 nucleotides are TGTGCCAGCAGCGGACGGATAAATGAAAAACTGTTTTTT.

With respect to this clone: A read error may produce the germline difference seen at one junction end. The CDR3 reads CSVEDSGQVYDEQFF. In DNA, the CDR3 is TGCAGCGTTGAAGATTCGGGACAGGTCTACGATGAGCAGTTCTTC. The V and J genes are TRBV29-1 and TRBJ2-1, with TRBD1 matching over 8 bases. The CDR3 consists of 15 residues. Germline V gives CDR1 SQVTM, CDR2 ANQGSEA.

CDR3 loop: CATSRTSGVDTQYF. CDR3 in DNA: TGTGCCACCAGCCGGACTAGCGGGGTGGATACGCAGTATTTT. The chain combines TRBV15 with TRBJ2-3; 12 bases align to TRBD2. There are 14 residues in the CDR3. CDR1 and CDR2 from the germline V gene are LNHNV and YYDKDF (reference sequence). V shed 5 bases, J shed 6 bases, and the junction held 3 bases outside the gene matches.

Of note for this clone: This CDR3 is also generated by other DNA sequences in the sample. The chain is built from TRBV19 and TRBJ1-5; D is unresolved. The germline V and J ends were trimmed by 1 base and 6 bases, with 7 bases remaining between them. From germline, CDR1 is LNHDA and CDR2 SQIVND (reference sequence). The CDR3 has 13 amino acids. CDR3 sequence reads: CASSIGPGQPQHF. Here the CDR3 DNA reads TGTGCCAGTAGTATAGGTCCGGGTCAGCCCCAGCATTTT.

This clone was seen a handful of times. The gene calls are TRBV5-6 and TRBJ1-6, with D hard to call. The CDR3 runs to 12 residues. The V and J ends lost 0 bases and 14 bases respectively, with 9 bases between them. The germline CDR1 and CDR2 sequences are SGHDT and YYEEEE. CDR3 bases: TGTGCCAGCAGCTTGGAAGGTTCGGCCCTCCACTTT. This codes for CASSLEGSALHF. Drawing the rest from reference TRBV5-6 and TRBJ1-6, the complete variable domain is DAGVTQSPTHLIKTRGQQVTLRCSPKSGHDTVSWYQQALGQGPQFIFQYYEEEERQRGNFPDRFSGHQFPNYSSELNVNALLLGDSALYLCASSLEGSALHFGNGTRLTVT.

The V and J genes are TRBV5-1 and TRBJ2-3; 10 bases agree with TRBD2. V shed 4 bases and J 1 base; nucleotides not matched to a gene: 3. CDR3 length equals 15 residues. Germline V gene lookup returns CDR1 SGHRS and CDR2 YFSETQ. CDR3 residues: CASSRTSGGTDTQYF. The CDR3 DNA is TGCGCCAGCAGCCGGACTAGCGGAGGCACAGATACGCAGTATTTT.

The chain uses TRBV11-2 and TRBJ2-7; TRBD2 matches 7 bases. The CDR3 length is 13 residues. CDR1 is SGHAT, CDR2 FQNNGV, per germline. V was clipped by 0 bases and J by 7 bases; unmatched bases: 3. CDR3 sequence reads: CASSLEALAEQYF. Here the CDR3 DNA reads TGTGCCAGCAGCTTAGAGGCACTAGCGGAGCAGTACTTC.

This clone was recorded a few times. The V and J genes are TRBV4-1 and TRBJ2-7; D gene ambiguous. CDR1 is MGHRA and CDR2 is YSYEKL in the germline V gene. This CDR3 is built from 15 residues. Trimming cost V 1 base and J 5 bases, with 15 bases left between them. The CDR3 spells CASSQGDPILDEQYF. The CDR3 nucleotides are TGCGCCAGCAGCCAAGGAGACCCGATTCTCGACGAGCAGTACTTC.

The chain couples TRBV7-2 to TRBJ2-3; D remains ambiguous. The length of the CDR3 is 13 residues. Germline V CDR1 and CDR2: SGHTA, FQGNSA. Trimming took off 2 bases at V and 4 bases at J, with 7 bases between the two ends. This CDR3 reads CASSLWTADTQYF. The CDR3 nucleotides read TGTGCCAGCAGCTTATGGACCGCAGATACGCAGTATTTT.

V and J are TRBV11-2 and TRBJ1-6; D ambiguous. V dropped 1 base and J dropped 5 bases, with 12 bases sitting between them. There are 16 residues in the CDR3. Germline values: CDR1 SGHAT, CDR2 FQNNGV. CDR3 loop: CASSLGIRGNNSPLHF. The CDR3 region has the DNA TGTGCCAGCAGCTTAGGGATCCGGGGAAATAATTCACCCCTCCACTTT.

This chain connects TRBV7-9 to TRBJ1-1, with 8 bases fitting TRBD1. This CDR3 contains 16 residues. Germline-derived CDR1 and CDR2 are SEHNR and FQNEAQ (reference sequence). The junction had 8 bases not matched to a gene; V was cut back by 2 bases and J by 3 bases. The CDR3 nucleotides are TGTGCCAGCAGCTTACCGGGACAGGCTGGGGACACTGAAGCTTTCTTT. This translates into CASSLPGQAGDTEAFF.

V usage is TRBV7-8 and J usage is TRBJ2-7; weak D call: TRBD2 (6 bases). Germline-derived CDR1 and CDR2 are SGHVS and FQNEAQ. V was pared by 5 bases and J by 2 bases, with 13 bases between. The CDR3 extends over 14 amino acids. The CDR3 loop is CASSGTAGPYEQYF. CDR3 in DNA: TGTGCCAGCAGCGGGACTGCGGGGCCCTACGAGCAGTACTTC. Filled out from reference TRBV7-8 and TRBJ2-7, the complete variable domain reads GAGVSQSPRYKVAKRGQDVALRCDPISGHVSLFWYQQALGQGPEFLTYFQNEAQLDKSGLPSDRFFAERPEGSVSTLKIQRTQQEDSAVYLCASSGTAGPYEQYFGPGTRLTVT.

The chain combines TRBV4-1 with TRBJ2-7; weak D call: TRBD1 (6 bases). This CDR3 is built from 13 residues. Per the germline V gene, CDR1 is MGHRA and CDR2 is YSYEKL. With 4 bases removed from V and 7 bases from J, the gap between germline ends came to 14 bases. CDR3 nucleotide sequence: TGCGCCAGCAGCCTGCTGCAGGGGTGGGAGCAGTACTTC. As protein: CASSLLQGWEQYF.

This chain joins TRBV9 and TRBJ2-1; 8 positions agree with TRBD2. CDR1 SGDLS and CDR2 YYNGEE come from the germline V gene. V lost 4 bases, J lost 8 bases, and 17 bases stayed unmatched. The CDR3 loop spans 17 amino acids. The CDR3 is CASSSREVGRRGDEQFF. The DNA for the CDR3 is TGTGCCAGCAGCTCGCGGGAGGTGGGCCGTAGGGGAGATGAGCAGTTCTTC.

The count of this clone is one. This chain joins TRBV27 and TRBJ2-7; D is undetermined. Deletions cut 8 bases from V and 6 bases from J, with 17 bases between. The germline V gene has CDR1 MNHEY and CDR2 SMNVEV (reference sequence). The CDR3 is 13 residues long. CDR3: CASWMWPSGEQYF. CDR3 nucleotides: TGTGCCAGCTGGATGTGGCCGTCTGGCGAGCAGTACTTC.

J is TRBJ2-7 and V is TRBV4-1; D may be TRBD2 (7 bases). V was trimmed by 4 bases and J by 4 bases, leaving 20 bases between them. The CDR3 totals 16 residues. Per germline, CDR1 MGHRA and CDR2 YSYEKL. CDR3 residues: CASSPSGGGSGYEQYF. CDR3 sequence (DNA): TGCGCCAGCAGCCCATCGGGCGGGGGCTCGGGGTACGAGCAGTACTTC.

This rearrangement joins TRBV12-5 to TRBJ2-1; D remains unclear. V gave up 2 bases and J gave up 4 bases, with 12 bases separating them. The CDR3 length is 15 residues. The germline V gene has CDR1 LGHNT and CDR2 FRNRAP. CDR3 DNA: TGTGCTAGTGGTTTGTTCACTGGAACGTACAATGAGCAGTTCTTC. Translated: CASGLFTGTYNEQFF. The full variable domain, rest sourced from reference TRBV12-5 and TRBJ2-1, is DARVTQTPRHKVTEMGQEVTMRCQPILGHNTVFWYRQTMMQGLELLAYFRNRAPLDDSGMPKDRFSAEMPDATLATLKIQPSEPRDSAVYFCASGLFTGTYNEQFFGPGTRLTVL.